What follows are 12 T cell receptor beta chains derived from one specimen sequenced in a study of identical twins. A single record per CDR3 protein comes from TCRdb applying MiXCR to the 5' RACE reads. The sample contains some 710,000 distinct CDR3 sequences, 6% to 6.5% of which appear only once. Sequences were obtained from naive T cells sorted from blood. The receptors come from a man younger than 30 in good health.

This clonotype was recorded many times. The chain couples TRBV20-1 to TRBJ1-1; 7 positions match TRBD1. Germline CDR1 is DFQATT and CDR2 is SNEGSKA (reference sequence). V lost 3 bases and J lost 0; bases outside the gene matches: 4. The CDR3 length is 14 residues. CDR3 amino acids: CSASKGTVNTEAFF. DNA for the CDR3: TGCAGTGCTAGCAAGGGGACAGTGAACACTGAAGCTTTCTTT.

This clonotype was seen repeatedly, ten times or more. The chain couples TRBV25-1 to TRBJ1-1, with D unclear. The germline V and J ends were trimmed by 3 bases and 0 bases, with 11 bases remaining between them. Germline V gene lookup returns CDR1 MGHDK and CDR2 SYGVNS. The CDR3 loop spans 15 amino acids. The CDR3 loop is CASSETNSVNTEAFF. Written as DNA, the CDR3 is TGTGCCAGCAGTGAGACGAACAGCGTGAACACTGAAGCTTTCTTT.

J is TRBJ1-2 and V is TRBV19, with D uncertain. The V and J ends lost 2 bases and 4 bases respectively, with 17 bases between them. The CDR3 is 16 amino acids. The germline gives CDR1 LNHDA, CDR2 SQIVND (reference sequence). CDR3 amino acids: CASSIFGSTVVYGYTF. CDR3 in DNA: TGTGCCAGTAGTATATTTGGTTCGACTGTGGTCTATGGCTACACCTTC.

The chain couples TRBV29-1 to TRBJ1-5; a possible D gene is TRBD1 (5 bases). V dropped 1 base and J dropped 7 bases, with 8 bases sitting between them. Germline V gene data show CDR1 as SQVTM and CDR2 as ANQGSEA. CDR3 length equals 12 residues. The DNA for the CDR3 is TGCAGCGTTGAAGCGGGGGGACAGCCCCAGCATTTT. Protein product: CSVEAGGQPQHF.

This clonotype was seen only a few times. The chain uses TRBV12-5 and TRBJ2-3; tentatively, D is TRBD1 (5 bases). Germline V gives CDR1 LGHNT, CDR2 FRNRAP. V gave up 6 bases and J gave up 4 bases, with 8 bases separating them. The CDR3 consists of 12 residues. This chain's CDR3 is CASGPTADTQYF. CDR3 DNA: TGTGCTAGTGGCCCGACAGCAGATACGCAGTATTTT.

V is TRBV27 and J is TRBJ2-5; D possibly corresponds to TRBD1 (6 bases). Trimming left V 0 bases short and J 0 bases short, with 8 bases between. CDR3 length equals 15 residues. Germline V gene sequence: CDR1 MNHEY, CDR2 SMNVEV (reference sequence). The CDR3 sequence is CASSLSTGNQETQYF. The CDR3 DNA is TGTGCCAGCAGTTTATCGACAGGAAACCAAGAGACCCAGTACTTC.

This clonotype was recorded many times. The chain uses TRBV7-6 and TRBJ2-7; a possible D gene is TRBD2 (5 bases). There are 16 residues in the CDR3. V lost 5 bases to trimming and J lost 0 bases, with 17 bases between them. Germline V gives CDR1 SGHVS, CDR2 FNYEAQ. The CDR3 DNA reads as TGTGCCAGCAGCGACCGGACCCTAGCCAGCTCCTACGAGCAGTACTTC. This encodes CASSDRTLASSYEQYF.

This chain joins TRBV28 and TRBJ2-7; D not resolved. This CDR3 has 13 residues. The V gene's germline CDR1 is MDHEN and CDR2 SYDVKM. Trimming pared 1 base from V and 2 bases from J, leaving 6 bases between. The CDR3 spells CASSLLAPYEQYF. In DNA form, the CDR3 reads TGTGCCAGCAGTTTATTAGCCCCCTACGAGCAGTACTTC. Supplemented by reference TRBV28 and TRBJ2-7, the full variable domain reads DVKVTQSSRYLVKRTGEKVFLECVQDMDHENMFWYRQDPGLGLRLIYFSYDVKMKEKGDIPEGYSVSREKKERFSLILESASTNQTSMYLCASSLLAPYEQYFGPGTRLTVT.

This clonotype was observed many times. CDR3 DNA sequence: TGTGCCAGCAGTCAGGTCAATGCCTACGAGCAGTACTTC. This translates into CASSQVNAYEQYF. The rearrangement joins TRBV28 to TRBJ2-7; D remains unclear. CDR3 length: 13 amino acids. With 5 bases removed from V and 2 bases from J, the gap between germline ends came to 10 bases. The germline V gene has CDR1 MDHEN and CDR2 SYDVKM.

The chain recombines TRBV20-1 with TRBJ2-5; tentative D call: TRBD1 (5 bases). The germline gives CDR1 DFQATT, CDR2 SNEGSKA (reference sequence). The CDR3 runs to 14 residues. Trimming removed 4 bases from V and 2 bases from J, with 14 bases in between. Here the CDR3 reads CSAIQPQGQETQYF. CDR3 bases: TGCAGTGCTATTCAACCTCAGGGACAAGAGACCCAGTACTTC.

This clonotype was seen repeatedly, ten times or more. The chain joins TRBV29-1 to TRBJ2-2; TRBD2 is a possible D gene (7 bases). Germline CDR1 is SQVTM and CDR2 is ANQGSEA. This CDR3 region has 15 residues. Trimming removed 6 bases at V and 2 bases at J, with 16 bases between. The CDR3 DNA reads as TGCAGCGTCGGCGGGGGCGGGGGTAACACCGGGGAGCTGTTTTTT. Amino acid sequence: CSVGGGGGNTGELFF.

This clonotype was recorded a few times. The V gene is TRBV29-1, the J gene TRBJ1-2; D is perhaps TRBD1 (5 bases). The CDR3 contains 14 residues. The germline V gene has CDR1 SQVTM and CDR2 ANQGSEA. Trimming cost V 4 bases and J 0 bases, with 12 bases left between them. The chain's CDR3 is CSVGVGAANYGYTF. The CDR3 DNA follows: TGCAGCGTTGGAGTCGGGGCTGCTAACTATGGCTACACCTTC.